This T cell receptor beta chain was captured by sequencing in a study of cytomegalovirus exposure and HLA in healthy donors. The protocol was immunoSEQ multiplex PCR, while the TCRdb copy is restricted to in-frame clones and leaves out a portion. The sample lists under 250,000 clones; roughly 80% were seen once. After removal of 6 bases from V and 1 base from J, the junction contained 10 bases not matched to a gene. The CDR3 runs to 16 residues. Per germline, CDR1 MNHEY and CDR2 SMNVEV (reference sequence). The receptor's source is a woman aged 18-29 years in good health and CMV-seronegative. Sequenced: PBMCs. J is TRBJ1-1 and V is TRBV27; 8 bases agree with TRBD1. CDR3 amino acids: CASRPALGQGNTEAFF. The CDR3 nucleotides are TGTGCCAGCAGACCCGCCCTCGGACAGGGGAACACTGAAGCTTTCTTT.